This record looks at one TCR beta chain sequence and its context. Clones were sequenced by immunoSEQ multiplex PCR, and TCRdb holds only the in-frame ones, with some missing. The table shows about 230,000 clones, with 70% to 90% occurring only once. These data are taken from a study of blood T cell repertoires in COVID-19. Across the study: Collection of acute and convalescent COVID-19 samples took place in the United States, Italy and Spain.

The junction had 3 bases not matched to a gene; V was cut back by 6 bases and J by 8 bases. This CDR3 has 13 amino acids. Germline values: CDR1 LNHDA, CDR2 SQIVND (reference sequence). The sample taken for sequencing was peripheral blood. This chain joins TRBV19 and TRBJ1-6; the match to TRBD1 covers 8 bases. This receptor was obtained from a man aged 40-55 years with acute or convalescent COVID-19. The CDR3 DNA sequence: TGTGCCAGTAGCCAACAGGGGGATTCACCCCTCCACTTT. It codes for CASSQQGDSPLHF. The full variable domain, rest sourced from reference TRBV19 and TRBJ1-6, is DGGITQSPKYLFRKEGQNVTLSCEQNLNHDAMYWYRQDPGQGLRLIYYSQIVNDFQKGDIAEGYSVSREKKESFPLTVTSAQKNPTAFYLCASSQQGDSPLHFGNGTRLTVT.